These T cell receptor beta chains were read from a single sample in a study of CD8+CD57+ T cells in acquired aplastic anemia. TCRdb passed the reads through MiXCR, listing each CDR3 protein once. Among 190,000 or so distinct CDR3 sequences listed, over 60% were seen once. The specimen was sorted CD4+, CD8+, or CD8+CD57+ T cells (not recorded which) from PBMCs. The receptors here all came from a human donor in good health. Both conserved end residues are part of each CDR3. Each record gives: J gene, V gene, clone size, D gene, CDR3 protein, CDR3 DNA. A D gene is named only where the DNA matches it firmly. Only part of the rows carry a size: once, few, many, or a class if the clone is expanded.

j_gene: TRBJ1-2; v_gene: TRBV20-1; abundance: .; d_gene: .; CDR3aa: CSASGGINYGYTF; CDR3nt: TGCAGTGCTAGCGGGGGGATTAACTATGGCTACACCTTC
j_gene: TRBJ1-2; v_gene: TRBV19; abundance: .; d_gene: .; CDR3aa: CASSRRATVSNYGYTF; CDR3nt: TGTGCCAGTAGTCGAAGGGCCACTGTCTCTAACTATGGCTACACCTTC
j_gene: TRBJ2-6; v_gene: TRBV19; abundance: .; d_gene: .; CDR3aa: CASTINRAGANVLTF; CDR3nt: TGTGCCAGTACCATAAACAGGGCTGGGGCCAACGTCCTGACTTTC
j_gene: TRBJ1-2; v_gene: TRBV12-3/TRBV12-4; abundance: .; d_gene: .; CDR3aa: CASRINSDSGGYTF; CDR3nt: TGTGCCAGCAGGATAAACAGCGACTCGGGCGGCTACACCTTC
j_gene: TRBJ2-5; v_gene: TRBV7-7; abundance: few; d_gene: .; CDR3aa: CASSLDSVLETQYF; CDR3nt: TGTGCTAGCAGCTTGGACAGTGTATTGGAGACCCAGTACTTC
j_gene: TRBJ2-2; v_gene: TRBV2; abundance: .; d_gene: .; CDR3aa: CASRGRENTGELFF; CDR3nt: TGTGCCAGCAGGGGGCGCGAAAACACCGGGGAGCTGTTTTTT
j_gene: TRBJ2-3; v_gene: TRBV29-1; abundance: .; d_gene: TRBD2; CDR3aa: CSVAWEGGSQDTQYF; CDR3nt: TGCAGCGTTGCGTGGGAAGGCGGGAGCCAGGATACGCAGTATTTT
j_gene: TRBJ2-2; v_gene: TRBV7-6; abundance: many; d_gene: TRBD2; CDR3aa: CASSPAGGAAGELFF; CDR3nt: TGTGCCAGCAGCCCCGCGGGGGGGGCCGCCGGGGAGCTGTTTTTT
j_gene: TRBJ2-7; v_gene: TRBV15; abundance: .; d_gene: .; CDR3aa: CATSVGRGASYEQYF; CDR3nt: TGTGCCACCAGCGTAGGCCGCGGGGCCTCCTACGAGCAGTACTTC
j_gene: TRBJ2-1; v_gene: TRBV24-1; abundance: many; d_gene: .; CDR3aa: CATSDSRGSSYNEQFF; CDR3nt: TGTGCCACCAGTGACTCGCGGGGTTCCTCCTACAATGAGCAGTTCTTC
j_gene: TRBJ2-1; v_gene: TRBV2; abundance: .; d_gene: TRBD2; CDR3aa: CASSGAVSGGARDEQFF; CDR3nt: TGTGCCAGCAGTGGCGCCGTTAGCGGGGGGGCAAGGGATGAGCAGTTCTTC
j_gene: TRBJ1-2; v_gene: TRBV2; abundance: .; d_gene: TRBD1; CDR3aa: CASDRGYGYTF; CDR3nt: TGTGCCAGCGACAGGGGCTATGGCTACACCTTC
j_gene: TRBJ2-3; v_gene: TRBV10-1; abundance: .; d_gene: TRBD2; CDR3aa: CASSHRDYTTGDTQYF; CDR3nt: TGCGCCAGCAGTCATCGGGACTACACCACGGGGGATACGCAGTATTTT
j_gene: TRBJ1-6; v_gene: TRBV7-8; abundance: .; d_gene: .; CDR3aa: CASSTTTGPGSPLHF; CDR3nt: TGTGCCAGCAGCACCACAACGGGCCCGGGATCACCCCTCCACTTT
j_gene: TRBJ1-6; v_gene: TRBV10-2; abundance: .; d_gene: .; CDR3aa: CASSEVNSPLHF; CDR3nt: TGCGCCAGCAGTGAAGTGAATTCACCCCTCCACTTT
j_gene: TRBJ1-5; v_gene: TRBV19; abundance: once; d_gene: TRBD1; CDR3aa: CASTRLGQGGQPQHF; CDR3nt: TGTGCCAGTACCAGACTGGGACAGGGCGGTCAGCCCCAGCATTTT
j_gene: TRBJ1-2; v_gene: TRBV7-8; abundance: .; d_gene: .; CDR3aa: CASSLADSGAGGYTF; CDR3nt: TGTGCCAGCAGCTTAGCCGATTCAGGGGCAGGAGGCTACACCTTC
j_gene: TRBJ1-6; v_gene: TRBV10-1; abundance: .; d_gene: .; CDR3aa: CASSEFGSPLHF; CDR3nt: TGCGCCAGCAGTGAGTTTGGTTCACCCCTCCACTTT
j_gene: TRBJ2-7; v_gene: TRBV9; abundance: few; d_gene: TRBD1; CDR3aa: CASSGQGTGYEQYF; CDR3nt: TGTGCCAGCAGCGGACAGGGCACCGGTTACGAGCAGTACTTC
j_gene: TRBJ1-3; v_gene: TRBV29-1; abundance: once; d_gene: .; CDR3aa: CSFRGTSGNTIYF; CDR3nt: TGCAGCTTTAGGGGAACCTCTGGAAACACCATATATTTT
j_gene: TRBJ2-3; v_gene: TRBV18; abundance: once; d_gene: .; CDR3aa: CASSPGPPGTDTQYF; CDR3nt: TGTGCCAGCTCACCAGGTCCACCAGGGACAGATACGCAGTATTTT
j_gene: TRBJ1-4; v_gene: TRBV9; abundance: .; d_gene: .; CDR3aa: CASSVSRDKEKLFF; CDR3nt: TGTGCCAGCAGCGTCAGCCGGGACAAAGAAAAACTGTTTTTT
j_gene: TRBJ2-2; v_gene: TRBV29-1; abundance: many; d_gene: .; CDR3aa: CSVDLTAGELFF; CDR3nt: TGCAGCGTTGATTTAACCGCCGGGGAGCTGTTTTTT
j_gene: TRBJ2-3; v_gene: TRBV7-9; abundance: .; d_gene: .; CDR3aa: CATSRNEEGDNADTQYF; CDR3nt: TGTGCCACCAGTAGGAACGAGGAGGGGGATAACGCAGATACGCAGTATTTT
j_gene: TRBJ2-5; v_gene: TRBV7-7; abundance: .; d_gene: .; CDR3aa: CASSLVEGAQETQYF; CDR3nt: TGTGCCAGCAGCTTAGTGGAGGGGGCTCAAGAGACCCAGTACTTC
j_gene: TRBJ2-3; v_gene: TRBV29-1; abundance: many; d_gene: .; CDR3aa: CSVDIRQPTSTDTQYF; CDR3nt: TGCAGCGTTGACATCCGGCAGCCAACTAGCACAGATACGCAGTATTTT
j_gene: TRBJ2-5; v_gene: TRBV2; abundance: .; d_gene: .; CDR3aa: CASRRVEGAGETQYF; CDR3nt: TGTGCCAGCAGGCGGGTGGAAGGGGCAGGGGAGACCCAGTACTTC
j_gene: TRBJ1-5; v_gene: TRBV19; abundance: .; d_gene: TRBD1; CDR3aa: CATNPPGQGLSQPQHF; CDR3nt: TGTGCCACCAACCCGCCGGGACAGGGGTTAAGTCAGCCCCAGCATTTT
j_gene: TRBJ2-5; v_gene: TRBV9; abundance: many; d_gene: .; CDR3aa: CASSVEGGGTETQYF; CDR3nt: TGTGCCAGCAGCGTAGAAGGGGGAGGGACAGAGACCCAGTACTTC
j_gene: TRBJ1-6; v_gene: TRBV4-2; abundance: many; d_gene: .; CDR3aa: CASSQIGEYNSPLHF; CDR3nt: TGTGCCAGCAGCCAAATAGGGGAGTATAATTCACCCCTCCACTTT
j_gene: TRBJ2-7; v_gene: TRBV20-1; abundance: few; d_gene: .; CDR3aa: CSARNGYSYEQYF; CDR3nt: TGCAGTGCTCGTAATGGATACTCCTACGAGCAGTACTTC
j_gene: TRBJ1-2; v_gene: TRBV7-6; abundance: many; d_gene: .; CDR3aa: CASSSAFGGYTF; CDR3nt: TGTGCCAGCAGTTCTGCCTTTGGGGGCTACACCTTC
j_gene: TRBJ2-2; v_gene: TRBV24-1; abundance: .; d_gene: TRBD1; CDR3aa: CATSDPTGGNTGELFF; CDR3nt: TGTGCCACCAGTGACCCGACAGGGGGTAACACCGGGGAGCTGTTTTTT
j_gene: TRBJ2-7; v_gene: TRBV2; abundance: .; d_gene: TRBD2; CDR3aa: CASSPEASGVYEQYF; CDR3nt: TGTGCCAGCAGCCCAGAGGCTAGCGGGGTCTACGAGCAGTACTTC
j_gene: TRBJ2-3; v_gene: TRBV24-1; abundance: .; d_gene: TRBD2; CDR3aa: CATSDLSGVTDTQYF; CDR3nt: TGTGCCACCAGTGACCTTAGCGGGGTAACGGATACGCAGTATTTT
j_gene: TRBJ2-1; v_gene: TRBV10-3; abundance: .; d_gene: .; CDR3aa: CAISDEQRSSSYNEQFF; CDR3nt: TGTGCCATCAGTGACGAGCAGCGTAGCAGCTCCTACAATGAGCAGTTCTTC
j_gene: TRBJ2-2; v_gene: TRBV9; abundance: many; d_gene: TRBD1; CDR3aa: CASNNRGDTGELFF; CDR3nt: TGTGCCAGCAACAACAGGGGGGACACCGGGGAGCTGTTTTTT
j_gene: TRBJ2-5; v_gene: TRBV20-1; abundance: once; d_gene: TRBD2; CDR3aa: CSAGTSGREETQYF; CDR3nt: TGCAGTGCCGGGACTAGCGGGAGAGAAGAGACCCAGTACTTC
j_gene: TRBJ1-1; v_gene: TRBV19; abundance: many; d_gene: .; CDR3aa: CASSITGLPNTEAFF; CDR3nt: TGTGCCAGTAGTATTACCGGGTTACCGAACACTGAAGCTTTCTTT
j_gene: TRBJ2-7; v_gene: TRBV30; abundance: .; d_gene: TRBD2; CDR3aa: CAWSTSGTYEQYF; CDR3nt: TGTGCCTGGAGTACTAGCGGAACCTACGAGCAGTACTTC
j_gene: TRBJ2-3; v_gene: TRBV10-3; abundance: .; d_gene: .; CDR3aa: CATRAGVFSTDTQYF; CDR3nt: TGTGCCACCAGGGCAGGGGTCTTTAGCACAGATACGCAGTATTTT
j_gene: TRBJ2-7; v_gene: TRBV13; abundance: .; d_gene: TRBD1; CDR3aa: CASSLGGRGDRAYEQYF; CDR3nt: TGTGCCAGCAGCTTAGGAGGACGGGGGGACAGGGCCTACGAGCAGTACTTC
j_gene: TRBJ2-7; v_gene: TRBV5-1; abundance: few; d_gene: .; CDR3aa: CASRSGLYSYEQYF; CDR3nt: TGCGCCAGCAGGAGCGGGCTTTACTCCTACGAGCAGTACTTC
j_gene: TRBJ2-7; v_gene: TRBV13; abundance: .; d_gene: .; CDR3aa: CASSLYRAAGSSYEQYF; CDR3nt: TGTGCCAGCAGCTTATACCGCGCGGCCGGGAGCTCCTACGAGCAGTACTTC
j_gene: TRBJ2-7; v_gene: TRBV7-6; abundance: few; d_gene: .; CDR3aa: CASSLAPGEHNEQYF; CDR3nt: TGTGCCAGCAGCTTAGCGCCAGGGGAACACAACGAGCAGTACTTC